This entry lists 20 T cell receptor beta chains sequenced from one sample in a study of T cells in Graves' hyperthyroidism and ophthalmopathy. RNA transcripts gave rise to amplified TCR beta CDR3 regions. The study used the HTBI primer set for a first-round RT-PCR of the TCR CDR3. TCRdb fed the multiplex PCR reads into MiXCR, producing one record per CDR3 protein. This sample yields 750,000 to 950,000 distinct CDR3 sequences, of which 38% are seen a single time; about 9% belongs to the top ten. Specimen: blood. These TCRs come from a man younger than 35 with Graves' hyperthyroidism.

With respect to this clonotype: It may be a read error: a sequence one base away is much more abundant. The chain carries TRBV10-3 and TRBJ1-1; no clear D. The V gene's germline CDR1 is ENHRY and CDR2 SYGVKD. The CDR3 has 13 residues. The DNA of the CDR3 is TGTGCCATCAGTGGTGCGGATAACACTGGAGCTTTCTTT. This translates into CAISGADNTGAFF.

The chain joins TRBV25-1 to TRBJ2-7, with 10 positions matching TRBD1. The length of the CDR3 is 14 residues. CDR1 is MGHDK and CDR2 is SYGVNS in the germline V gene. V lost 8 bases and J lost 2; bases outside the gene matches: 6. The CDR3 protein is CASVLGQGAYEQYF. The CDR3 DNA reads as TGTGCCAGCGTCCTCGGACAGGGGGCCTACGAGCAGTACTTC.

This sequence joins TRBV10-3 and TRBJ2-2, with a tentative D call TRBD2 (6 bases). Germline V gene lookup returns CDR1 ENHRY and CDR2 SYGVKD. This CDR3 spans 16 amino acids. V lost 6 bases to trimming and J lost 3 bases, with 17 bases between them. The CDR3 here is CAISAQGGGDTGELFF. In DNA, the CDR3 is TGTGCCATCAGCGCCCAGGGAGGTGGTGACACCGGGGAGCTGTTTTTT.

This clonotype was recorded many times. The chain is built from TRBV2 and TRBJ2-2; D tentatively reads TRBD1 or TRBD2 (5 bases each). The CDR3 consists of 13 residues. Germline-derived CDR1 and CDR2 are SNHLY and FYNNEI. Between the trimmed V and J ends, which lost 5 bases and 7 bases, there was a span of 11 bases. In nucleotides, the CDR3 is TGTGCCAGCAGTTGGGACCAGCGCGGGGAGCTGTTTTTT. This codes for CASSWDQRGELFF.

This chain connects TRBV10-3 to TRBJ1-5; a weak D match, TRBD1 (5 bases). This CDR3 has 14 residues. Germline-derived CDR1 and CDR2 are ENHRY and SYGVKD. V lost 10 bases to trimming and J lost 0 bases, with 13 bases between them. DNA for the CDR3: TGTGCCACCGAGGCCAGGGATAGCAATCAGCCCCAGCATTTT. Encoded protein: CATEARDSNQPQHF.

The chain joins TRBV12-3 or TRBV12-4 to TRBJ1-4, with D unresolved. Deletions cut 4 bases from V and 13 bases from J, with 16 bases between. CDR3 length: 13 amino acids. This CDR3 reads CASSYSVAALLFF. In DNA form, the CDR3 reads TGTGCCAGCAGTTACTCGGTGGCAGCTTTACTGTTTTTT.

This clonotype was counted many times. The chain joins TRBV20-1 to TRBJ1-5; D may be TRBD1 (5 bases). This CDR3 has 15 amino acids. The germline V gene encodes CDR1 DFQATT and CDR2 SNEGSKA (reference sequence). Trimming pared 1 base from V and 2 bases from J, leaving 12 bases between. The CDR3, as DNA: TGCAGTGCTAGAGCAGGGTCGGTGGGCAATCAGCCCCAGCATTTT. This encodes CSARAGSVGNQPQHF.

Ten or more counts support this clonotype. Here the CDR3 DNA reads TGCGCCAGCAGCCAAGATCTGAACAGGCACTACGAGCAGTACTTC. Translated, it gives CASSQDLNRHYEQYF. The chain is built from TRBV4-3 and TRBJ2-7; tentatively, D is TRBD1 (5 bases). The CDR3 contains 15 residues. Germline V gene data show CDR1 as LGHNA and CDR2 as YSLEER. V shed 0 bases and J shed 3 bases, with 12 bases lying between them.

This clonotype has a handful of counts. The rearrangement joins TRBV7-8 to TRBJ2-7; TRBD2 might be the D (6 bases). The CDR3 runs to 13 residues. Germline values: CDR1 SGHVS, CDR2 FQNEAQ. The V and J ends lost 3 bases and 7 bases respectively, with 13 bases between them. The CDR3: CASSLEGRIEQYF. The CDR3 DNA sequence: TGTGCCAGCAGCTTGGAGGGAAGGATAGAGCAGTACTTC.

Many counts were recorded for this clonotype. The chain links TRBV15 to TRBJ1-5; 10 bases line up with TRBD1. V lost 0 bases, J lost 7 bases, and 6 bases stayed unmatched. Germline-derived CDR1 and CDR2 are LNHNV and YYDKDF (reference sequence). The CDR3 covers 16 residues. The CDR3 nucleotides are TGTGCCACCAGCAGAGATCCCGGACAGGGGGAACAGCCCCAGCATTTT. This sequence encodes CATSRDPGQGEQPQHF.

In its sample, this clonotype was seen a few times. The V gene is TRBV9, the J gene TRBJ1-4, with D maybe TRBD1 (5 bases). V lost 4 bases to trimming and J lost 8 bases, with 21 bases between them. The CDR3 runs to 16 residues. Germline CDR1 is SGDLS and CDR2 is YYNGEE. CDR3 DNA sequence: TGTGCCAGCAGCCCCGAAGGTCCGGGACGGGGGGAAAAACTGTTTTTT. It codes for CASSPEGPGRGEKLFF.

The chain is built from TRBV6-5 and TRBJ1-2; 9 bases are a match to TRBD1. Trimming removed 7 bases from V and 6 bases from J; junction bases left unmatched: 6. The CDR3 covers 13 residues. Germline values: CDR1 MNHEY, CDR2 SVGAGI. DNA of the CDR3: TGTGCCAGCACGAGGACAGGGGTTCATGGCTACACCTTC. Translation: CASTRTGVHGYTF.

For this clonotype: This may come from a read error, since a much larger clone is one base off. CDR3 bases: TGTGCCAGCAGCTTAGCCTCGACCGAAAAACTGTTTTTT. This gives the protein CASSLASTEKLFF. The rearrangement joins TRBV6-5 to TRBJ1-4; D ambiguous. Between the trimmed V and J ends, which lost 6 bases and 8 bases, there was a span of 13 bases. Germline V gene data show CDR1 as MNHEY and CDR2 as SVGAGI. The CDR3 length is 13 residues.

The gene calls are TRBV7-9 and TRBJ2-5; D uncertain. Trimming left V 1 base short and J 5 bases short, with 11 bases between. This CDR3 comprises 14 residues. Germline CDR1 reads SEHNR; CDR2 reads FQNEAQ (reference sequence). CDR3 coding DNA: TGTGCCAGCAGCTTAGAAACCGCCCGGGAGACCCAGTACTTC. It codes for CASSLETARETQYF.

The CDR3 sequence is CASSLGLAGGLTYEQYF. CDR3 coding DNA: TGTGCCAGCAGCCTCGGACTAGCGGGAGGGCTTACCTACGAGCAGTACTTC. The chain combines TRBV7-2 with TRBJ2-7; 15 bases are shared with TRBD2. The CDR3 runs to 17 residues. Looked up from germline, CDR1 is SGHTA and CDR2 is FQGNSA. The trim removed 5 bases at V and 2 bases at J, leaving 7 bases unmatched.

This clonotype occurred many times. The chain joins TRBV29-1 to TRBJ2-7, with D perhaps given as TRBD1 or TRBD2 (5 bases each). CDR1 is SQVTM and CDR2 is ANQGSEA in the germline V gene. Trimming left V 6 bases short and J 2 bases short, with 11 bases between. This CDR3 is built from 12 residues. As DNA, the CDR3 is TGCAGCGTCCGGGACGGGACCTACGAGCAGTACTTC. This codes for CSVRDGTYEQYF.

This clonotype was recorded a few times. This chain connects TRBV12-3 or TRBV12-4 to TRBJ1-5; D unresolved. This CDR3 has 14 residues. The V gene lost 5 bases and the J gene lost 7 bases, with 15 bases spanning the gap. The CDR3: CASSPPRVFQPQHF. CDR3 nucleotides: TGTGCCAGCAGTCCTCCTAGGGTCTTCCAGCCCCAGCATTTT.

This clonotype was seen more than once but under ten times. This may come from a read error, since a much larger clone is one base off. The chain links TRBV7-9 to TRBJ2-7; D ambiguous. The V gene lost 7 bases and the J gene lost 0 bases, with 4 bases spanning the gap. Germline-derived CDR1 and CDR2 are SEHNR and FQNEAQ (reference sequence). The CDR3 has 11 amino acids. The CDR3 loop is CASTFSYEQYF. The CDR3 nucleotides read TGTGCCAGCACCTTCTCCTACGAGCAGTACTTC.

This clonotype was found many times. The chain employs TRBV9 and TRBJ1-1; D is undetermined. Per germline, CDR1 SGDLS and CDR2 YYNGEE. The CDR3 extends over 15 amino acids. Trimming shortened V by 1 base and J by 5 bases, and 15 bases separated the two germline ends. The CDR3: CASSVSGDTGTEAFF. The DNA for the CDR3 is TGTGCCAGCAGCGTATCTGGTGACACTGGGACTGAAGCTTTCTTT.

This clonotype was observed at least ten times. The rearrangement joins TRBV15 to TRBJ1-1; possible D gene TRBD1, 5 bases. V was trimmed by 0 bases and J by 0 bases, leaving 11 bases between them. CDR3 length equals 16 residues. Germline CDR1 and CDR2: LNHNV and YYDKDF (reference sequence). CDR3 sequence reads: CATSREGQGLNTEAFF. The CDR3 DNA is TGTGCCACCAGCAGAGAAGGGCAGGGTTTGAACACTGAAGCTTTCTTT.